One sample yielded the 18 T cell receptor beta chains listed below, sequenced in a study of Ad26.COV2.S vaccination and SARS-CoV-2 variants. Data came from immunoSEQ multiplex PCR; TCRdb stores just in-frame clones and leaves some out. The sample carries roughly 100,000 clones, around 80% recorded once. The input for sequencing was peripheral blood, taken after recovery from COVID-19. The receptors shown here come from a human donor who had recovered from COVID-19.

This CDR3 reads CASSLEQPGNEQYF. The CDR3 nucleotides read TGTGCCAGCAGCTTGGAACAGCCCGGGAACGAGCAGTACTTC. V gene TRBV5-4 combines with J gene TRBJ2-7, with D maybe TRBD2 (5 bases). V was shortened by 0 bases and J by 5 bases, with 12 bases between the two germline ends. Germline lookup yields CDR1 SGHNT and CDR2 YYREEE (reference sequence). The CDR3 sequence is 14 residues long.

The V and J genes are TRBV12-3 or TRBV12-4 and TRBJ1-1; D gene ambiguous. The CDR3 consists of 13 residues. V was shortened by 5 bases and J by 8 bases, with 15 bases between the two germline ends. The CDR3 reads CASSNHARGEAFF. The CDR3 region has the DNA TGTGCCAGCAGTAACCACGCAAGAGGGGAAGCTTTCTTT.

The chain is built from TRBV7-9 and TRBJ1-4; D is uncertain. V was clipped by 1 base and J by 7 bases, with 10 bases between them. This CDR3 is built from 14 residues. Germline V CDR1 and CDR2: SEHNR, FQNEAQ (reference sequence). CDR3 nucleotide sequence: TGTGCCAGCAGCTTAGGGGGAGAAGGTGAAAAACTGTTTTTT. This encodes CASSLGGEGEKLFF.

The chain recombines TRBV2 with TRBJ2-5; 11 positions match TRBD2. CDR3 length: 16 residues. CDR1 and CDR2 (germline): SNHLY, FYNNEI. The V segment lost 3 bases and the J segment 1 base; nucleotides outside the gene matches: 4. The CDR3 loop reads CASSEWLAGGQETQYF. The CDR3, as DNA: TGTGCCAGCAGTGAGTGGCTAGCGGGGGGCCAAGAGACCCAGTACTTC.

The rearrangement links TRBV21-1 to TRBJ2-7; the D call TRBD2 from the table was never checked on the DNA. TRBV21-1 is assigned pseudogene status. The CDR3 sequence is 15 residues long. CDR3 residues: CATLWEGGSSYEQYF. The CDR3 DNA sequence: TGTGCCACCCTTTGGGAGGGGGGGAGCTCCTACGAGCAGTACTTC.

In this sample, this clone turned up a few times. V and J are TRBV19 and TRBJ1-6, with 9 bases identical to TRBD1. Per germline, CDR1 LNHDA and CDR2 SQIVND (reference sequence). The ends lost 5 bases at V and 10 bases at J; junction bases unmatched: 9. The length of the CDR3 is 15 residues. The CDR3 here is CASSGGQGGSSPLHF. The CDR3, as DNA: TGTGCCAGTAGTGGGGGACAGGGTGGCAGCTCACCCCTCCACTTT.

The rearrangement links TRBV28 to TRBJ1-6; D might be TRBD1 (5 bases). Deletions cut 6 bases from V and 8 bases from J, with 14 bases between. This CDR3 spans 14 amino acids. Germline lookup yields CDR1 MDHEN and CDR2 SYDVKM. CDR3 nucleotide sequence: TGTGCCAGCAGGCGGGACGCCTTTTATTCACCCCTCCACTTT. The encoded protein is CASRRDAFYSPLHF.

The chain joins TRBV4-2 to TRBJ2-1; 8 nucleotides match TRBD1. The germline gives CDR1 LGHNA, CDR2 YNFKEQ. CDR3 length: 14 residues. Germline trimming cut 0 bases from V and 7 bases from J; bases unmatched to any gene: 2. CDR3 sequence: CASSQERTGNEQFF. As DNA, the CDR3 is TGTGCCAGCAGCCAAGAGAGGACAGGGAATGAGCAGTTCTTC.

This chain connects TRBV7-2 to TRBJ2-3; D gene unclear. The germline gives CDR1 SGHTA, CDR2 FQGNSA. The CDR3 length is 17 residues. V lost 1 base and J 0 bases, leaving 14 bases between the germline ends. Here the CDR3 reads CASSLVVGTSSTDTQYF. CDR3 coding DNA: TGTGCCAGCAGCTTAGTGGTGGGTACGTCTAGCACAGATACGCAGTATTTT.

V and J are TRBV6-5 and TRBJ1-5, with no clear D. The germline CDR1 and CDR2 sequences are MNHEY and SVGAGI. Trimming cost V 5 bases and J 3 bases, with 8 bases left between them. This CDR3 contains 13 residues. The CDR3 here is CASSRVPNQPQHF. The CDR3 region has the DNA TGTGCCAGCAGTAGGGTCCCCAATCAGCCCCAGCATTTT.

The CDR3 is CASSSHGGVGGELFF. The CDR3 bases are TGTGCCAGCAGTTCCCACGGTGGGGTTGGCGGGGAGCTGTTTTTT. The gene calls are TRBV28 and TRBJ2-2; the D is unclear. The V end lost 4 bases, the J end lost 7 bases, and 16 bases lay between the germline ends. CDR1 is MDHEN, CDR2 SYDVKM, per germline. The CDR3 length is 15 residues.

The chain carries TRBV5-1 and TRBJ1-2; tentative D call: TRBD1 (6 bases). Germline V gives CDR1 SGHRS, CDR2 YFSETQ. The V and J ends lost 0 bases and 8 bases respectively, with 14 bases between them. The CDR3 has 14 residues. The CDR3: CASSLGGGTQGYTF. As DNA, the CDR3 is TGCGCCAGCAGCTTGGGAGGGGGAACGCAAGGCTACACCTTC.

This sequence joins TRBV5-1 and TRBJ2-5; 7 bases align to TRBD1. The trim removed 5 bases at V and 1 base at J, leaving 8 bases unmatched. This CDR3 region has 15 residues. Germline assignment: CDR1 SGHRS and CDR2 YFSETQ. The CDR3 protein is CASRSRGQLQETQYF. The CDR3 coding sequence is TGCGCCAGCAGATCCAGGGGACAGCTCCAAGAGACCCAGTACTTC.

This chain joins TRBV6-2 or TRBV6-3 and TRBJ2-3; D not resolved. CDR1 is MNHEY and CDR2 is SVGEGT in the germline V gene. The CDR3 has 16 amino acids. V lost 5 bases to trimming and J lost 1 base, with 16 bases between them. CDR3 nucleotides: TGTGCCAGCAGTGGTGGCTTACAACGGGGCACAGATACGCAGTATTTT. Its translation: CASSGGLQRGTDTQYF.

This clone was counted between two and nine times. This rearrangement joins TRBV28 to TRBJ1-5; D is ambiguous. V was pared by 1 base and J by 3 bases, with 13 bases between. CDR1 is MDHEN, CDR2 SYDVKM, per germline. This CDR3 contains 16 residues. CDR3 DNA: TGTGCCAGCAGTTTATACAGCCTACAACTCAATCAGCCCCAGCATTTT. It specifies CASSLYSLQLNQPQHF.

The gene calls are TRBV7-7 and TRBJ2-5; 10 bases fit TRBD2. Germline loops: CDR1 SSHAT, CDR2 FNYEAQ (reference sequence). This CDR3 spans 14 amino acids. V gave up 5 bases and J gave up 5 bases; unmatched junction bases: 5. Here the CDR3 reads CASSPSGGAETQYF. The CDR3 DNA reads as TGTGCCAGCAGCCCAAGCGGGGGGGCTGAGACCCAGTACTTC.

The chain carries TRBV9 and TRBJ2-3; 10 bases agree with TRBD1. CDR3 length: 15 residues. J lost 8 bases, V lost 4 bases, and 10 bases had no gene match. Germline loops: CDR1 SGDLS, CDR2 YYNGEE. The CDR3 DNA reads as TGTGCCAGCAGCTTTCAGGGACAGGGGCGTGTTACGCAGTATTTT. It translates to CASSFQGQGRVTQYF.

The V gene is TRBV5-1, the J gene TRBJ1-4; D is uncertain. Germline V gene sequence: CDR1 SGHRS, CDR2 YFSETQ. This CDR3 region has 15 residues. Trimming removed 0 bases at V and 8 bases at J, with 14 bases between. The CDR3 bases are TGCGCCAGCAGCTTGGCGGGAAACGTTCGAGAAAAACTGTTTTTT. This codes for CASSLAGNVREKLFF.